This TCR beta chain was documented in a study of radiotherapy plus CTLA-4 blockade in lung cancer. Study in general: Objective responses were documented in 15% to 20% of patients, with disease control in 31%. Findings of the study overall: An expansion of tumor-derived TCR clones occurred in blood after radiotherapy plus ipilimumab. It was early blood T cell clone dynamics, with interferon-beta, that reportedly best predicted response.

About this clone: Its target is not known.

The repertoire was sequenced with immunoSEQ multiplex PCR; TCRdb's copy has only in-frame clones and lacks some. The repertoire holds tens of thousands of clones, roughly 84% seen once, with around a quarter in the top ten. The junction had 13 bases not matched to a gene; V was cut back by 7 bases and J by 7 bases. CDR3 length: 15 amino acids. In germline, CDR1 is MNHNS, CDR2 SASEGT. It was focal radiation plus CTLA-4 blockade with ipilimumab that patients with chemo-refractory metastatic non-small-cell lung cancer received. The source was peripheral blood, collected from a patient treated with radiotherapy plus ipilimumab. The chain uses TRBV6-1 and TRBJ1-2; TRBD1 agrees at 9 bases. The sequence was obtained from a human donor with non-small cell lung cancer whose response to radiotherapy plus ipilimumab could not be evaluated. CDR3: CASMRDRVFESGYTF. CDR3 sequence (DNA): TGTGCCAGCATGCGGGACAGGGTTTTTGAGAGTGGCTACACCTTC.